Sequencing of this TCR beta chain was carried out in a study of blood T cell repertoires in COVID-19. Study context: The samples span acute and convalescent COVID-19 from the United States, Italy and Spain. In each case, the material was cDNA or gDNA derived from T cells, B-cell-depleted T cells, or PBMCs.

Per the original methods: Amplifying reference gene primers gave estimates of nucleated cell counts. The method was immunoSEQ multiplex PCR; TCRdb's version includes in-frame clones alone and lacks a portion of them. V and J calls and clone size are as listed in that table; D and trimming were resolved from the DNA. Here the sample spans 100,000 to 110,000 clones, more than 75% being singletons. From germline, CDR1 is LGHDT and CDR2 YNNKEL (reference sequence). J was trimmed by 6 bases and V by 4 bases; bases with no gene match: 10. The CDR3 spans 16 residues. The receptor's source is a human donor in a cohort sampled during active COVID-19. The chain employs TRBV3-1 (or the pseudogene TRBV3-2) and TRBJ1-3; 9 bases fit TRBD1. Sequenced sample: peripheral blood. The CDR3 sequence: CASSLSLDRGQNTIYF. The CDR3 DNA reads as TGTGCCAGCAGCCTCTCTCTGGACAGGGGACAAAACACCATATATTTT.